This T cell receptor (beta chain) was profiled in a study of T cell changes during pregnancy in multiple sclerosis. The CDR3 runs 15 residues. The germline CDR1 and CDR2 sequences are SGDLS and YYNGEE. The junction had 0 bases not matched to a gene; V was cut back by 0 bases and J by 3 bases. Using immunoSEQ multiplex PCR, the repertoire was profiled, and TCRdb retains in-frame clones only, with some absent. The sample has 58,000 or so clones, about 90% seen once. This sequence joins TRBV9 and TRBJ2-3; 11 positions agree with TRBD2. This clonotype was obtained from a female donor with multiple sclerosis, enrolled in a pregnancy study. Sequenced material: peripheral blood, taken in the first trimester of pregnancy. The CDR3 sequence: CASSVGLAGTDTQYF. The DNA for the CDR3 is TGTGCCAGCAGCGTAGGACTAGCGGGGACAGATACGCAGTATTTT.